This note documents a single TCR beta chain sequence. This clone's antigen is unknown. Base qualities are not recorded, but no much larger clone differs from it by a single base. This specimen belongs to a study of technical replicates of blood from several donors (dated by TCRdb to about 2017). The receptor library was made with the immunoSEQ multiplex PCR assay. Here the immuneACCESS table is served through TCRdb, limited to in-frame sequences with V and J called. Missing clones are a known gap in these copies; in checked studies unresolved V genes cover under half, and the rest lacks a known reason. This sample gives under 70,000 clones in total; 80% to 95% of them show up just once. 4.7% of the sample is taken by the ten largest. From the cysteine through the phenylalanine, the CDR3 covers 15 amino acids. Just CDR3 DNA is preserved here, 45 bases in frame from base 1. Trimmed from V: 5 bases; trimmed from J: 3 bases; junction bases lacking a gene match: 7. In the germline V gene (reference sequence), CDR1 corresponds to LNHDA and CDR2 to SQIVND.

Rearrangement joined TRBV19 to TRBJ2-3; 8 of the junction bases match TRBD2. Sequenced: PBMCs. This receptor was obtained from a human donor in good health. Some clones in this sample may be carry-over from other donors' samples. The CDR3 region has the sequence CASSYQRGGTDTQYF. The bases are TGTGCCAGTAGTTACCAACGGGGGGGGACAGATACGCAGTATTTT.